What follows are 17 T cell receptor beta chains derived from one specimen sequenced in a study of cytomegalovirus exposure and HLA in healthy donors. Sequencing was performed with immunoSEQ multiplex PCR; in TCRdb, only in-frame clones are kept and a portion is missing. The data contain about 120,000 clones, 70% to 90% of them singletons. Source material: PBMCs. The receptor set was obtained from a woman aged 25 to 39 in good health and CMV-seronegative.

In its sample, this clone was seen a few times. The chain is built from TRBV18 and TRBJ1-6; TRBD1 agrees at 7 bases. Germline CDR1 and CDR2: KGHSH and LQKENI. The trim removed 3 bases at V and 7 bases at J, leaving 3 bases unmatched. CDR3 length: 14 amino acids. DNA of the CDR3: TGTGCCAGCTCACCGCAGGACAGGAATTCACCCCTCCACTTT. This sequence encodes CASSPQDRNSPLHF.

The chain joins TRBV19 to TRBJ2-7; 11 positions match TRBD1. Germline loops: CDR1 LNHDA, CDR2 SQIVND (reference sequence). The J segment lost 6 bases and the V segment lost 3 bases, leaving 10 bases of the junction unmatched. The CDR3 is 16 residues long. CDR3 residues: CASSMRTPGQGVEQYF. In DNA form, the CDR3 reads TGTGCCAGTAGTATGAGGACCCCGGGACAGGGGGTCGAGCAGTACTTC.

This clone was counted once. V usage is TRBV25-1 and J usage is TRBJ1-6; D is undetermined. Germline V gives CDR1 MGHDK, CDR2 SYGVNS. Between the trimmed V and J ends, which lost 5 bases and 4 bases, there was a span of 15 bases. The CDR3 totals 16 residues. CDR3 coding DNA: TGTGCCAGCAGTCCCCAGGACGGAGGATATAATTCACCCCTCCACTTT. As protein: CASSPQDGGYNSPLHF.

V gene TRBV7-2 combines with J gene TRBJ2-3; possibly TRBD2 for D (6 bases). Germline V gene data show CDR1 as SGHTA and CDR2 as FQGNSA. The V and J ends lost 3 bases and 4 bases respectively, with 11 bases between them. This CDR3 spans 14 amino acids. DNA of the CDR3: TGTGCCAGCAGCTTGGAAACGGGGGCAGATACGCAGTATTTT. Translation: CASSLETGADTQYF.

The chain is built from TRBV13 and TRBJ2-5, with 7 bases fitting TRBD1. Germline V gives CDR1 PRHDT, CDR2 FYEKMQ (reference sequence). V lost 5 bases, J lost 2 bases, and 5 bases stayed unmatched. The CDR3 contains 14 residues. The CDR3 loop reads CASSIWTGQETQYF. The CDR3 DNA follows: TGTGCCAGCAGCATATGGACAGGTCAAGAGACCCAGTACTTC.

The chain combines TRBV29-1 with TRBJ2-7, with 9 bases that match TRBD1. The CDR3 runs 12 residues. The junction had 7 bases not matched to a gene; V was cut back by 6 bases and J by 7 bases. CDR1 is SQVTM and CDR2 is ANQGSEA in the germline V gene. The CDR3 sequence is CSVQTGGQEQYF. Here the CDR3 DNA reads TGCAGCGTCCAGACAGGGGGGCAAGAGCAGTACTTC.

The chain has TRBV6-4 and TRBJ1-5, with 9 bases fitting TRBD1. The V gene end was trimmed by 7 bases and the J gene end by 7 bases; junction bases not matched to a gene: 11. The CDR3 is 15 residues long. The germline V gene encodes CDR1 MRHNA and CDR2 SNTAGT. The CDR3 DNA sequence: TGTGCCAGCATGAGGGACAGGGAAGGGTTACAGCCCCAGCATTTT. Translation: CASMRDREGLQPQHF.

The V gene is TRBV6-5, the J gene TRBJ2-7; perhaps TRBD1 as D (6 bases). The germline V gene encodes CDR1 MNHEY and CDR2 SVGAGI. V shed 4 bases and J shed 1 base, with 8 bases lying between them. CDR3 size: 13 residues. DNA for the CDR3: TGTGCCAGCAGTTCCCAGGGGTCCTACGAGCAGTACTTC. Amino acids: CASSSQGSYEQYF.

This clone was found a few times. The chain joins TRBV7-2 to TRBJ2-2; 11 bases are a match to TRBD2. The CDR3 has 19 amino acids. In germline, CDR1 is SGHTA, CDR2 FQGNSA. Trimming cost V 1 base and J 3 bases; bases outside gene matches: 10. CDR3: CASSLVPTSGGGYTGELFF. CDR3 in DNA: TGTGCCAGCAGCTTAGTCCCCACTAGCGGGGGCGGGTACACCGGGGAGCTGTTTTTT.

V is TRBV28 and J is TRBJ1-2; 7 bases agree with TRBD1. The germline V gene has CDR1 MDHEN and CDR2 SYDVKM. This CDR3 contains 13 residues. J was trimmed by 4 bases and V by 5 bases; bases with no gene match: 4. In DNA, the CDR3 is TGTGCCAGCAGTCCACAGGGGTTCTATGGCTACACCTTC. Translated: CASSPQGFYGYTF.

The chain recombines TRBV10-3 with TRBJ2-1, with a weak D call TRBD2 (5 bases). Germline V gene data show CDR1 as ENHRY and CDR2 as SYGVKD. The CDR3 runs to 13 residues. Trimming pared 0 bases from V and 10 bases from J, leaving 10 bases between. The chain's CDR3 is CAISESKTREQFF. CDR3 DNA: TGTGCCATCAGTGAGTCGAAAACTAGAGAGCAGTTCTTC.

The chain is built from TRBV6-1 and TRBJ2-7, with a possible D match to TRBD1 (6 bases). Germline V CDR1 and CDR2: MNHNS, SASEGT. The CDR3 is made up of 16 amino acids. The V gene lost 4 bases and the J gene lost 2 bases, with 18 bases spanning the gap. Written as DNA, the CDR3 is TGTGCCAGCAGTGGCTCGGGTCGGACAGTGGCCTACGAGCAGTACTTC. Translated: CASSGSGRTVAYEQYF.

The J gene is TRBJ1-2, the V gene TRBV5-4; tentative D call: TRBD1 (5 bases). The CDR3 loop spans 15 amino acids. V was trimmed by 2 bases and J by 7 bases, leaving 18 bases between them. Germline V gene data show CDR1 as SGHNT and CDR2 as YYREEE (reference sequence). The CDR3 loop is CASSLTVAPGGGYTF. The DNA of the CDR3 is TGTGCCAGCAGCTTAACCGTGGCGCCGGGGGGTGGCTACACCTTC.

This chain links TRBV2 with TRBJ2-7; TRBD1 aligns across 11 bases. The CDR3 consists of 14 residues. The V and J ends lost 5 bases and 3 bases, in that order; junction bases with no gene match: 3. Germline values: CDR1 SNHLY, CDR2 FYNNEI. The CDR3 region is CASSLDRGLYEQYF. In DNA form, the CDR3 reads TGTGCCAGCAGTCTGGACAGGGGGCTCTACGAGCAGTACTTC. Filled out from reference TRBV2 and TRBJ2-7, the complete variable domain reads EPEVTQTPSHQVTQMGQEVILRCVPISNHLYFYWYRQILGQKVEFLVSFYNNEISEKSEIFDDQFSVERPDGSNFTLKIRSTKLEDSAMYFCASSLDRGLYEQYFGPGTRLTVT.

The V and J genes are TRBV19 and TRBJ2-4; 9 nucleotides line up with TRBD2. The germline CDR1 and CDR2 sequences are LNHDA and SQIVND (reference sequence). With V trimmed by 3 bases and J by 4 bases, 7 bases remained unmatched. The CDR3 is 16 amino acids. CDR3 sequence: CASSMGGGAGKNIQYF. CDR3 nucleotide sequence: TGTGCCAGTAGTATGGGCGGGGGGGCCGGTAAAAACATTCAGTACTTC.

The gene calls are TRBV5-1 and TRBJ2-1, with D hard to call. The V gene's germline CDR1 is SGHRS and CDR2 YFSETQ. This CDR3 is 12 amino acids long. V dropped 4 bases and J dropped 8 bases, with 10 bases sitting between them. In nucleotides, the CDR3 is TGCGCCAGCAGCGAGACCAGGCATGAGCAGTTCTTC. Translating it yields CASSETRHEQFF.

The chain joins TRBV9 to TRBJ1-1; perhaps TRBD1 as D (6 bases). V was pared by 0 bases and J by 7 bases, with 10 bases between. The CDR3 loop spans 13 amino acids. Germline V gene sequence: CDR1 SGDLS, CDR2 YYNGEE. The CDR3 coding sequence is TGTGCCAGCAGCGTAGACCAGGGGATTGAAGCTTTCTTT. It yields the protein CASSVDQGIEAFF.